Each of the 28 T cell receptor beta chains below was sequenced from the same sample in a study of T cell changes during pregnancy in multiple sclerosis. Profiled with immunoSEQ multiplex PCR; TCRdb holds only in-frame clones, not every one. The repertoire has 40,000 to 55,000 clones, roughly 92% of them found once; the top ten carry roughly 0.5%. Source: CD4+ T cells from peripheral blood mononuclear cells, taken in the third trimester of pregnancy. Every receptor here comes from a female donor with multiple sclerosis, enrolled in a pregnancy study.

The V gene is TRBV28, the J gene TRBJ1-5; the D gene is possibly TRBD1 (5 bases). Germline assignment: CDR1 MDHEN and CDR2 SYDVKM. V dropped 4 bases and J dropped 0 bases, with 13 bases sitting between them. CDR3 size: 16 residues. DNA for the CDR3: TGTGCCAGCAGTTCACAGGAGTTAATTAGCAATCAGCCCCAGCATTTT. Amino acids: CASSSQELISNQPQHF.

This chain joins TRBV5-5 and TRBJ2-1; TRBD2 agrees at 7 bases. This CDR3 spans 15 amino acids. J gave up 1 base and V 2 bases, and 3 bases lay outside the gene matches. In germline, CDR1 is SGHKS, CDR2 YYEKEE (reference sequence). CDR3 coding DNA: TGTGCCAGCAGCTTTCCGGGAGGTTCCTACAATGAGCAGTTCTTC. Its protein is CASSFPGGSYNEQFF.

This clone was detected only once. The chain employs TRBV28 and TRBJ1-4, with 9 positions matching TRBD1. The CDR3 runs to 13 residues. Germline assignment: CDR1 MDHEN and CDR2 SYDVKM. J was trimmed by 8 bases and V by 6 bases; bases with no gene match: 4. The chain's CDR3 is CASRGTGREKLFF. The CDR3 coding sequence is TGTGCCAGCAGGGGGACAGGGAGGGAAAAACTGTTTTTT.

V gene TRBV7-3 combines with J gene TRBJ1-6; no firm D call. V lost 1 base, J lost 6 bases, and 7 bases lay in between. Germline lookup yields CDR1 SGHTA and CDR2 FQGTGA. This CDR3 spans 14 amino acids. CDR3 sequence (DNA): TGTGCCAGCAGCTTAAACAGTCTTAATTCACCCCTCCACTTT. Protein sequence: CASSLNSLNSPLHF.

The chain's CDR3 is CASSVTGLTNEKLFF. For the CDR3, the DNA is TGTGCCAGCAGCGTAACAGGGCTTACTAATGAAAAACTGTTTTTT. The chain is built from TRBV5-6 and TRBJ1-4, with a tentative D call TRBD1 (6 bases). V lost 4 bases and J lost 2, with 12 bases in between. Germline CDR1 reads SGHDT; CDR2 reads YYEEEE. This CDR3 contains 15 residues.

The rearrangement uses TRBV7-9 and TRBJ1-1; D might be TRBD1 (6 bases). This CDR3 contains 15 residues. Germline V gene data show CDR1 as SEHNR and CDR2 as FQNEAQ (reference sequence). The V end lost 4 bases, the J end lost 1 base, and 13 bases lay between the germline ends. CDR3 amino acids: CASSYISTGNTEAFF. In DNA form, the CDR3 reads TGTGCCAGCAGCTATATCTCGACAGGGAACACTGAAGCTTTCTTT. Supplemented by reference TRBV7-9 and TRBJ1-1, the full variable domain reads DTGVSQNPRHKITKRGQNVTFRCDPISEHNRLYWYRQTLGQGPEFLTYFQNEAQLEKSRLLSDRFSAERPKGSFSTLEIQRTEQGDSAMYLCASSYISTGNTEAFFGQGTRLTVV.

This chain links TRBV11-2 with TRBJ2-3; 8 bases map to TRBD2. CDR3 size: 17 residues. Germline lookup yields CDR1 SGHAT and CDR2 FQNNGV. V was pared by 2 bases and J by 4 bases, with 11 bases of the junction left unmatched. The CDR3 loop is CASSLNPPTSVADTQYF. For the CDR3, the DNA is TGTGCCAGCAGCTTAAATCCCCCGACTAGCGTGGCAGATACGCAGTATTTT. Supplemented by reference TRBV11-2 and TRBJ2-3, the full variable domain reads EAGVAQSPRYKIIEKRQSVAFWCNPISGHATLYWYQQILGQGPKLLIQFQNNGVVDDSQLPKDRFSAERLKGVDSTLKIQPAKLEDSAVYLCASSLNPPTSVADTQYFGPGTRLTVL.

The chain is built from TRBV15 and TRBJ2-5, with TRBD2 identical over 8 bases. The V segment lost 1 base and the J segment 5 bases; nucleotides outside the gene matches: 9. This CDR3 has 16 amino acids. The germline V gene has CDR1 LNHNV and CDR2 YYDKDF (reference sequence). The DNA of the CDR3 is TGTGCCACCAGCAGAGTCATGGCGGGAGGCCTGGAGACCCAGTACTTC. Its translation is CATSRVMAGGLETQYF.

The chain has TRBV7-2 and TRBJ2-3; 7 bases agree with TRBD2. With 10 bases clipped from V and 2 bases from J, the junction kept 21 bases outside the gene matches. The CDR3 is made up of 18 amino acids. Germline CDR1 is SGHTA and CDR2 is FQGNSA. The CDR3 protein is CAILEKRSGTLTTDTQYF. CDR3 nucleotides: TGTGCCATCTTGGAAAAACGGAGCGGGACCCTTACCACAGATACGCAGTATTTT.

This chain links TRBV18 with TRBJ1-4; no definite D call. This CDR3 contains 14 residues. V was shortened by 0 bases and J by 8 bases, with 10 bases between the two germline ends. The germline gives CDR1 KGHSH, CDR2 LQKENI. CDR3 DNA sequence: TGTGCCAGCTCACCACCGTTGACCAGGGAAAAACTGTTTTTT. It translates to CASSPPLTREKLFF.

This chain joins TRBV28 and TRBJ2-3; 8 bases line up with TRBD2. CDR3 size: 14 residues. Germline assignment: CDR1 MDHEN and CDR2 SYDVKM. Losses at the gene ends were 7 bases for V and 10 bases for J; bases not matched to a gene: 13. The DNA for the CDR3 is TGTGCCAGCAACAACGAGCGGGAGCGGTCGGCGCAGTATTTT. Protein: CASNNERERSAQYF.

The genes are TRBV5-6 and TRBJ2-1, with 10 bases lining up with TRBD2. The J segment lost 4 bases and the V segment lost 4 bases, leaving 11 bases of the junction unmatched. Germline CDR1 and CDR2: SGHDT and YYEEEE. There are 17 residues in the CDR3. CDR3 residues: CASSGLPSGSGYNEQFF. In DNA form, the CDR3 reads TGTGCCAGCAGCGGACTACCTAGCGGGAGTGGGTACAATGAGCAGTTCTTC.

The V and J genes are TRBV4-2 and TRBJ1-3, with D hard to call. The V gene's germline CDR1 is LGHNA and CDR2 YNFKEQ. The CDR3 consists of 15 residues. Trimming cost V 3 bases and J 0 bases, with 9 bases left between them. CDR3 loop: CASSQTLSSGNTIYF. The CDR3 coding sequence is TGTGCCAGCAGCCAGACACTGAGCTCTGGAAACACCATATATTTT.

The chain links TRBV4-3 to TRBJ2-1; D may be TRBD1 (5 bases). V lost 6 bases to trimming and J lost 6 bases, with 15 bases between them. Germline V gene data show CDR1 as LGHNA and CDR2 as YSLEER. This CDR3 has 14 amino acids. The CDR3 region is CASRRIHGANEQFF. Written as DNA, the CDR3 is TGCGCCAGCAGAAGGATCCATGGGGCCAATGAGCAGTTCTTC.

V is TRBV7-2 and J is TRBJ1-5; tentatively, D is TRBD1 (5 bases). The V end was cut by 2 bases, the J end by 7 bases, with 9 bases between. The CDR3 contains 13 residues. CDR1 and CDR2 from the germline V gene are SGHTA and FQGNSA. The DNA for the CDR3 is TGTGCCAGCAGCTTACGGGGGAACCAGCCCCAGCATTTT. This encodes CASSLRGNQPQHF.

V and J are TRBV27 and TRBJ1-2, with D unresolved. Germline V gene lookup returns CDR1 MNHEY and CDR2 SMNVEV (reference sequence). Trimming took 6 bases from V and 8 from J, leaving 19 bases between them. This CDR3 region has 14 residues. For the CDR3, the DNA is TGTGCCAGCAGCCCGCGGGTGTTGAGGGAGGGCTACACCTTC. Translated, it gives CASSPRVLREGYTF.

The V gene is TRBV12-5, the J gene TRBJ2-1; no reliable D call. The CDR3 totals 14 residues. V lost 0 bases to trimming and J lost 8 bases, with 11 bases between them. The germline CDR1 and CDR2 sequences are LGHNT and FRNRAP. CDR3 DNA sequence: TGTGCTAGTGGTTTGGTAAAAGCTCTCTATGAGCAGTTCTTC. Its translation: CASGLVKALYEQFF.

This chain uses TRBV5-1 with TRBJ1-4; the match to TRBD1 covers 9 bases. Germline V gene sequence: CDR1 SGHRS, CDR2 YFSETQ. This CDR3 comprises 17 residues. The ends lost 1 base at V and 3 bases at J; junction bases unmatched: 7. The DNA for the CDR3 is TGCGCCAGCAGCTTGACACAGGGGGCGAGGGCTAATGAAAAACTGTTTTTT. Protein sequence: CASSLTQGARANEKLFF.

This clone is a singleton in its sample. The rearrangement links TRBV7-2 to TRBJ1-1; the D gene is possibly TRBD1 (6 bases). CDR3 length: 16 amino acids. The V and J ends lost 3 bases and 6 bases respectively, with 20 bases between them. Germline V CDR1 and CDR2: SGHTA, FQGNSA. In DNA, the CDR3 is TGTGCCAGCAGCTTGCCATGGGGGCCTACCGGGGCTGAAGCTTTCTTT. Translating it yields CASSLPWGPTGAEAFF.

The chain recombines TRBV7-6 with TRBJ1-1; no reliable D call. V lost 2 bases, J lost 5 bases, and 9 bases lay in between. CDR1 SGHVS and CDR2 FNYEAQ come from the germline V gene. There are 13 residues in the CDR3. The CDR3 sequence: CASSLSEKTEAFF. CDR3 nucleotides: TGTGCCAGCAGCTTATCTGAGAAGACTGAAGCTTTCTTT.

This sequence joins TRBV6-1 and TRBJ2-7; 9 bases line up with TRBD2. The CDR3 is 15 amino acids. Trimming at V came to 3 bases and at J to 2 bases, leaving 5 bases not matched to a gene. The germline V gene has CDR1 MNHNS and CDR2 SASEGT. The CDR3 DNA is TGTGCCAGCAGTGAGACTCTAGCGGGACCCTACGAGCAGTACTTC. This codes for CASSETLAGPYEQYF.

Only one count was recorded for this clone. The V gene is TRBV18, the J gene TRBJ1-2; 10 positions agree with TRBD1. The germline gives CDR1 KGHSH, CDR2 LQKENI. The CDR3 extends over 13 amino acids. Unmatched junction bases numbered 2, after V lost 3 bases and J lost 7 bases. In DNA form, the CDR3 reads TGTGCCAGCTCACCGGGGACAGGGGTTGGCTACACCTTC. Translation gives CASSPGTGVGYTF.

The V call is TRBV11-3, the J call TRBJ1-2; 7 nucleotides match TRBD1. Germline V gene sequence: CDR1 SGHNT, CDR2 YENEEA. The CDR3 is made up of 14 amino acids. Trimming removed 5 bases from V and 6 bases from J; junction bases left unmatched: 9. In DNA, the CDR3 is TGTGCCAGCAGCCGCGGACAGGAAGACAATGGCTACACCTTC. Its translation is CASSRGQEDNGYTF. The variable domain in full, with the rest retrieved from reference TRBV11-3 and TRBJ1-2, is EAGVVQSPRYKIIEKKQPVAFWCNPISGHNTLYWYLQNLGQGPELLIRYENEEAVDDSQLPKDRFSAERLKGVDSTLKIQPAELGDSAVYLCASSRGQEDNGYTFGSGTRLTVV.

The chain has TRBV29-1 and TRBJ1-2; TRBD1 aligns across 10 bases. With V trimmed by 5 bases and J by 0 bases, 6 bases remained unmatched. The germline CDR1 and CDR2 sequences are SQVTM and ANQGSEA. The CDR3 is 15 amino acids. Here the CDR3 reads CSVHGTGATNYGYTF. The DNA for the CDR3 is TGCAGCGTTCATGGGACAGGGGCGACTAACTATGGCTACACCTTC.

This clone was detected once. This sequence joins TRBV6-6 and TRBJ1-1, with 8 bases fitting TRBD1. Per the germline V gene, CDR1 is MNHNY and CDR2 is SVGAGI (reference sequence). This CDR3 region has 13 residues. V was pared by 4 bases and J by 5 bases, with 3 bases of the junction left unmatched. The CDR3 bases are TGTGCCAGCAGTTCCGACAGGGGAACTGAAGCTTTCTTT. The encoded protein is CASSSDRGTEAFF.

J is TRBJ2-1 and V is TRBV11-2, with 13 bases lining up with TRBD2. CDR1 is SGHAT, CDR2 FQNNGV, per germline. The length of the CDR3 is 16 residues. V gave up 5 bases and J gave up 5 bases; unmatched junction bases: 6. CDR3 in amino acids: CASSPGLAGIHNEQFF. In DNA form, the CDR3 reads TGTGCCAGCAGCCCGGGACTAGCGGGGATCCACAATGAGCAGTTCTTC.

The chain is built from TRBV7-2 and TRBJ2-1; 14 nucleotides match TRBD2. The V and J ends lost 1 base and 9 bases, in that order; junction bases with no gene match: 8. The length of the CDR3 is 17 residues. CDR1 is SGHTA and CDR2 is FQGNSA in the germline V gene. Here the CDR3 reads CASSLVVVGLAGGEQFF. CDR3 DNA: TGTGCCAGCAGCTTAGTGGTCGTAGGACTAGCGGGAGGTGAGCAGTTCTTC.

The chain employs TRBV11-2 and TRBJ2-7, with D perhaps TRBD2 (5 bases). The CDR3 loop spans 16 amino acids. Germline CDR1 is SGHAT and CDR2 is FQNNGV. The V end lost 1 base, the J end lost 6 bases, and 19 bases lay between the germline ends. CDR3 DNA sequence: TGTGCCAGCAGCTTAGTTCGTTTGGGCGGGCTGGGCGAGCAGTACTTC. Its translation is CASSLVRLGGLGEQYF.